Sequencing of this TCR beta chain was carried out in a study of T cells in Graves' hyperthyroidism and ophthalmopathy. Study summary: Prior to any treatment, at the point of initial diagnosis, peripheral blood was collected. Study-wide results and limits: Blood also contained most expanded thyroid clonotypes above 0.001.

Per germline, CDR1 GTSNPN and CDR2 SVGIG (reference sequence). Trimming removed 1 base at V and 5 bases at J, with 5 bases between. This CDR3 is 11 amino acids long. Amplification yielded TCR beta CDR3 regions, with RNA transcripts as the source. The TCR CDR3 first-round RT-PCR relied on the HTBI primer set. From the multiplex PCR reads, TCRdb called clonotypes with MiXCR, one entry per CDR3 protein. The table includes about 690,000 distinct CDR3 sequences, 15% to 20% detected once. In its sample, this clonotype was seen many times. Its antigen is still unknown. Across 18 months, stable Graves' hyperthyroidism was marked by no progression to ophthalmopathy. Uncontrolled infection, other autoimmune disease, pregnancy or lactation disqualified patients from enrolment.

The chain couples TRBV30 to TRBJ1-2, with D unresolved. The sequence was collected from a middle-aged man with Graves' hyperthyroidism. The sequencing sample was made of blood. The chain's CDR3 is CAWSEGYGYTF. CDR3 bases: TGTGCCTGGAGTGAGGGATATGGCTACACCTTC.